A selection of T cell receptor beta chains follows, all from one sample in a study of blood T cell repertoires in COVID-19. Method: immunoSEQ multiplex PCR; TCRdb's copy keeps in-frame clones and lacks some. The data show about 300,000 clones, about four fifths seen once. The specimen was peripheral blood. The receptors here all came from a human donor with COVID-19, enrolled during active disease. The donor label of this sample is uncertain. CDR3s include the opening cysteine and the closing phenylalanine or tryptophan. The D gene is left open where the match is weak. Where a row states a size, it is once, few, many or the class of an expanded clone; other rows omit it.

d_call	v_call	j_call	clone_size	cdr3_nt	cdr3_aa
NA	TRBV7-3	TRBJ2-2	NA	TGTGCCAGCAGCTTAGAATGGAGCGCCACCGGGGAGCTGTTTTTT	CASSLEWSATGELFF
NA	TRBV18	TRBJ1-5	NA	TGTGCCAGCTCAGGGGCTAATCAGCCCCAGCATTTT	CASSGANQPQHF
TRBD1	TRBV5-1	TRBJ1-2	NA	TGCGCCAGCAGCTTGGAGGCCGACAGGGGAGGAGGCTACACCTTC	CASSLEADRGGGYTF
TRBD2	TRBV5-1	TRBJ2-3	NA	TGCGCCAGCAGCTTGGCGCTAGCGGGCACAGATACGCAGTATTTT	CASSLALAGTDTQYF
NA	TRBV11-2	TRBJ2-7	NA	TGTGCCAGCAGCTTATCAACAGGGCTCTCCTACGAGCAGTACTTC	CASSLSTGLSYEQYF
NA	TRBV7-9	TRBJ1-1	NA	TGTGCCAGCATCCCTCATGGACTGGGAAACACTGAAGCTTTCTTT	CASIPHGLGNTEAFF
TRBD1	TRBV27	TRBJ2-7	NA	TGTGCCAGCAGTTCCGCGGGGGACAGGGGCCCCAACGAGCAGTACTTC	CASSSAGDRGPNEQYF
NA	TRBV6-5	TRBJ1-1	NA	TGTGCCAGCAGACTACAGGGCCCCGACACTGAAGCTTTCTTT	CASRLQGPDTEAFF
NA	TRBV6-2/TRBV6-3	TRBJ1-3	NA	TGTGCCAGCAGTTACACAGGGAGCTCTGGAAACACCATATATTTT	CASSYTGSSGNTIYF
NA	TRBV7-2	TRBJ2-1	NA	TGTGCCAGCAGCTCTCTGCAGTTCTTC	CASSSLQFF
NA	TRBV29-1	TRBJ2-3	NA	TGCAGCGTTGATAGCGCGAGTAGGGATACGCAGTATTTT	CSVDSASRDTQYF
TRBD1	TRBV18	TRBJ1-1	few	TGTGCCAGCTCACCCGGACAGGGGGCTGAAGCTTTCTTT	CASSPGQGAEAFF
NA	TRBV6-2/TRBV6-3	TRBJ2-5	NA	TGTGCCAGCAGTTACCCGCAGGGGCTCTACCAAGAGACCCAGTACTTC	CASSYPQGLYQETQYF
NA	TRBV5-3	TRBJ2-7	few	TGTGCCAGAAGTCTAGACAGCCAGGGCGAGCAGTACTTC	CARSLDSQGEQYF
TRBD1	TRBV30	TRBJ2-7	NA	TGTGCCTGGAGTCCAGGGACAGGGGGAGACCGTCAGTACTTC	CAWSPGTGGDRQYF
NA	TRBV27	TRBJ2-2	many	TGTGCCAGCTCCCGGACAGCTAACACCGGGGAGCTGTTTTTT	CASSRTANTGELFF
NA	TRBV6-6	TRBJ2-7	NA	TGTGCCAGCAGTCTTTTTCCGGGGGGCGCGGGGGCCTACGAGCAGTACTTC	CASSLFPGGAGAYEQYF
TRBD1	TRBV4-1	TRBJ1-6	NA	TGCGCCAGCAGCCAAGAGGACAGGGGACATTCACCCCTCCACTTT	CASSQEDRGHSPLHF
NA	TRBV7-9	TRBJ2-7	NA	TGTGCCAGCAGCCCTCCTGCTCTTCCCCGAGGCTACGAGCAGTACTTC	CASSPPALPRGYEQYF
NA	TRBV5-1	TRBJ2-1	NA	TGCGCCAGCAGCTTTCGGGACAATGAGCAGTTCTTC	CASSFRDNEQFF
NA	TRBV27	TRBJ1-2	NA	TGTGCCAGCCCCTTCACCCCCCGGTGGGGGCTCTCATGGTATGGCTACACCTTC	CASPFTPRWGLSWYGYTF
NA	TRBV2	TRBJ1-4	NA	TGTGCCAGCAGTTACAGGAGACTTAATGAAAAACTGTTTTTT	CASSYRRLNEKLFF
NA	TRBV29-1	TRBJ1-1	NA	TGCAGCGTTGAAGGTGGAGGGAACACTGAAGCTTTCTTT	CSVEGGGNTEAFF
NA	TRBV7-9	TRBJ2-1	NA	TGTGCCAGCAGCATCCGCTTGGCCCCCTCGGAGCAGTTCTTC	CASSIRLAPSEQFF
TRBD1	TRBV5-4	TRBJ2-6	NA	TGTGCCAGCAGCTCCGGACAGGCTGGGGCCAACGTCCTGACTTTC	CASSSGQAGANVLTF
NA	TRBV2	TRBJ1-2	NA	TGTGCCAGCAGTGTGGAAGGAGGTCCCTATGGCTACACCTTC	CASSVEGGPYGYTF
TRBD2	TRBV30	TRBJ2-1	NA	TGTGCACTTACCGGGACTAGCCCGTACAATGAGCAGTTCTTC	CALTGTSPYNEQFF
TRBD1	TRBV9	TRBJ1-1	NA	TGTGCCAGCAGCGTACAGGGGGCGGCCTTGAACACTGAAGCTTTCTTT	CASSVQGAALNTEAFF
TRBD2	TRBV12-3/TRBV12-4	TRBJ2-1	NA	TGTGCCAGTCTAGCGGGAGGCTTCAATGAGCAGTTCTTC	CASLAGGFNEQFF
NA	TRBV19	TRBJ2-1	many	TGTGCCAGTAGTATGGGGCGGGACTACAATGAGCAGTTCTTC	CASSMGRDYNEQFF
TRBD2	TRBV4-3	TRBJ2-7	NA	TGCGCCAGCAGCCCAGAACCCGGGGGGTTCTACGAGCAGTACTTC	CASSPEPGGFYEQYF
NA	TRBV12-3/TRBV12-4	TRBJ1-2	NA	TGTGCCAGCAGTCCGACTGACTATGGCTACACCTTC	CASSPTDYGYTF
TRBD1	TRBV5-1	TRBJ2-3	NA	TGCGCCAGCAGCTTGGAAAGGGGGCGGGATACGCAGTATTTT	CASSLERGRDTQYF
NA	TRBV7-3	TRBJ2-2	NA	TGTGCCAGCAGCTTTACGAACACCGGGGAGCTGTTTTTT	CASSFTNTGELFF
NA	TRBV6-4	TRBJ2-7	NA	TGTGCCAGCAGTGACGGAGACTCATTGCCGGGCTCCTACGAGCAGTACTTC	CASSDGDSLPGSYEQYF
NA	TRBV18	TRBJ2-1	NA	TGTGCCAGCTCCCCTACCCTAGCAGCCAACCACAATGAGCAGTTCTTC	CASSPTLAANHNEQFF